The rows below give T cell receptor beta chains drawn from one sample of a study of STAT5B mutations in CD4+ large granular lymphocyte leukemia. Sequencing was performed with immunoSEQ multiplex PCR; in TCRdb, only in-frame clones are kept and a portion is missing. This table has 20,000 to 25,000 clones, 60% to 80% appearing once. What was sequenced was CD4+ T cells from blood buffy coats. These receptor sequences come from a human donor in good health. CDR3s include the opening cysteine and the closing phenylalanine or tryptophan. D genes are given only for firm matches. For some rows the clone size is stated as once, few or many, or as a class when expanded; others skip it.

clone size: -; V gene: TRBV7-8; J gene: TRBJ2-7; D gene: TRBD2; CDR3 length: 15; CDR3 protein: CASSLLGRGGYEQYF; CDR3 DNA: TGTGCCAGCAGCTTATTGGGGAGGGGAGGTTACGAGCAGTACTTC
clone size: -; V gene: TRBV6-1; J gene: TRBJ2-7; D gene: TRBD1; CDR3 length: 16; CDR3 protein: CASSENQNRGTYEQYF; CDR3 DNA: TGTGCCAGCAGTGAAAATCAGAACAGGGGGACCTACGAGCAGTACTTC
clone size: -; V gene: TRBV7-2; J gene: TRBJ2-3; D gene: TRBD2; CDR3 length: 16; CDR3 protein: CASSLVASGHTDTQYF; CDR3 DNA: TGTGCCAGCAGCTTAGTGGCTAGCGGCCACACAGATACGCAGTATTTT
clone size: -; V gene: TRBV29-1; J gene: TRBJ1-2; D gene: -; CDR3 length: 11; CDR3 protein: CSVGLGYGYTF; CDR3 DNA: TGCAGCGTTGGCCTCGGCTATGGCTACACCTTC
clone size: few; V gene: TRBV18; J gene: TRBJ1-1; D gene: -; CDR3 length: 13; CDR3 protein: CASSQTGTGEAFF; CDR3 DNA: TGTGCCAGCTCGCAAACCGGGACTGGCGAAGCTTTCTTT
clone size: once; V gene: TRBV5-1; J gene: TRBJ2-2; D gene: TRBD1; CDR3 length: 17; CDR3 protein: CASRRGQGFTDTGELFF; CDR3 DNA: TGCGCCAGCAGGAGAGGACAGGGATTCACTGATACCGGGGAGCTGTTTTTT
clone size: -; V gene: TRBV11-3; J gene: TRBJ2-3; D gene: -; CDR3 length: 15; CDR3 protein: CASSLGGEYTDTQYF; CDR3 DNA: TGTGCCAGCAGCTTAGGGGGGGAGTACACAGATACGCAGTATTTT
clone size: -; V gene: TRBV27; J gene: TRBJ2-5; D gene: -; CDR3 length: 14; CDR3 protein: CASRSRTVQETQYF; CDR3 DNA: TGTGCCAGCAGAAGTAGGACAGTCCAAGAGACCCAGTACTTC
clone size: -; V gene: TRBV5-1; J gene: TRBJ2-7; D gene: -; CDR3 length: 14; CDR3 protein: CASSLGGGSYEQYF; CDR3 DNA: TGCGCCAGCAGCTTAGGGGGGGGCTCCTACGAGCAGTACTTC
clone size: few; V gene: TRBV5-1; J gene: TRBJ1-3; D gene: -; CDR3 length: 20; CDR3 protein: CASSLAGSRGRGVGGNTIYF; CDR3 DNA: TGCGCCAGCAGCTTGGCTGGTTCCAGGGGCCGGGGGGTCGGTGGAAACACCATATATTTT
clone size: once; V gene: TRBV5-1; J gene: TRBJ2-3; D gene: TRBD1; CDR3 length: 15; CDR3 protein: CASSLTGGGKDTQYF; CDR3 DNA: TGCGCCAGCAGCTTGACAGGGGGCGGGAAAGATACGCAGTATTTT
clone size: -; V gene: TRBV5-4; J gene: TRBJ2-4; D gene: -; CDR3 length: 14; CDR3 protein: CASSLGDTKNIQYF; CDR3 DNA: TGTGCCAGCAGCTTGGGGGACACCAAAAACATTCAGTACTTC
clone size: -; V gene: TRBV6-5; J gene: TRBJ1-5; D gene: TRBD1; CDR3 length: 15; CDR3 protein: CASSSGQGTNQPQHF; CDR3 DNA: TGTGCCAGCAGTTCGGGACAGGGGACCAATCAGCCCCAGCATTTT
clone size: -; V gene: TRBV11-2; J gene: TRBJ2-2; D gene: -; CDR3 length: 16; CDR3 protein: CASRQDHSPATGELFF; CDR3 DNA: TGTGCCAGCAGACAAGACCACAGTCCGGCGACCGGGGAGCTGTTTTTT